The 23 T cell receptor beta chains below all came from one sample that was sequenced in a study of CD8+CD57+ T cells in acquired aplastic anemia. Researchers used genomic DNA as the template to profile TCR beta VDJ and CDR3. TCRdb ran MiXCR on the reads and lists one entry per CDR3 protein. The sample comprises 400,000 to 500,000 distinct CDR3 sequences, about two thirds of which are singletons, and 3.5% to 4.5% rests with the top ten. Sample: sorted CD4+, CD8+, or CD8+CD57+ T cells (not recorded which) from PBMCs. These receptors originate from a human donor in good health, serving as a control.

Notes on this clonotype: At one end, the junction sequence differs from germline, possibly due to a read error. The chain carries TRBV7-3 and TRBJ2-3; TRBD2 aligns across 7 bases. Germline CDR1 reads SGHTA; CDR2 reads FQGTGA. The CDR3 contains 14 residues. In DNA, the CDR3 is TGTGCCAGCAGCGTAGCGTCGGTACCGGGAGGAGAGACTTTT. Translation gives CASSVASVPGGETF.

Comment on this clonotype: At one boundary the junction diverges from the germline segment, which might be a read error. The CDR3 region is CASSASVVPNF. The CDR3 coding sequence is TGTGCCAGCAGCGCATCGGTGGTTCCGAACTTC. V usage is TRBV7-9 and J usage is TRBJ2-7, with no clear D. The CDR3 consists of 11 residues. From germline, CDR1 is SEHNR and CDR2 FQNEAQ (reference sequence).

The sample holds one count of this clonotype. The CDR3 sequence: CASSLRPGRFGNEQFF. The CDR3 nucleotides read TGTGCCAGCAGTTTAAGGCCGGGGCGATTCGGCAATGAGCAGTTCTTC. This chain connects TRBV6-1 to TRBJ2-1, with D possibly being TRBD1 or TRBD2 (5 bases each). CDR1 MNHNS and CDR2 SASEGT come from the germline V gene. The CDR3 covers 16 residues. V lost 5 bases to trimming and J lost 6 bases, with 20 bases between them.

The chain recombines TRBV9 with TRBJ1-1; no clear D gene. Trimming left V 4 bases short and J 9 bases short, with 25 bases between. In germline, CDR1 is SGDLS, CDR2 YYNGEE. The CDR3 spans 16 residues. Here the CDR3 DNA reads TGTGCCAGCAGCATCTACCCGACAAACTCCTACAATCAAGCTTTCTTT. This encodes CASSIYPTNSYNQAFF.

This sequence joins TRBV5-1 and TRBJ2-3, with D unclear. The germline V gene encodes CDR1 SGHRS and CDR2 YFSETQ. V was shortened by 4 bases and J by 10 bases, with 16 bases between the two germline ends. CDR3 length equals 13 residues. The CDR3 loop reads CASSAGEVGAQYF. The CDR3 nucleotides are TGCGCCAGCAGCGCCGGAGAGGTCGGTGCGCAGTATTTT. Based on the CDR3 plus reference TRBV5-1 and TRBJ2-3, the full variable domain is KAGVTQTPRYLIKTRGQQVTLSCSPISGHRSVSWYQQTPGQGLQFLFEYFSETQRNKGNFPGRFSGRQFSNSRSEMNVSTLELGDSALYLCASSAGEVGAQYFGPGTRLTVL.

The rearrangement joins TRBV7-2 to TRBJ2-5, with a tentative D call TRBD2 (6 bases). Deletions cut 6 bases from V and 12 bases from J, with 23 bases between. The CDR3 contains 14 residues. Per the germline V gene, CDR1 is SGHTA and CDR2 is FQGNSA. The CDR3, as DNA: TGTGCCAGCAGTGGTGCACGGGAGCAAGACACTGAGTACTTC. Translating gives CASSGAREQDTEYF. Variable domain in full (rest from reference TRBV7-2 and TRBJ2-5): GAGVSQSPSNKVTEKGKDVELRCDPISGHTALYWYRQSLGQGLEFLIYFQGNSAPDKSGLPSDRFSAERTGGSVSTLTIQRTQQEDSAVYLCASSGAREQDTEYFGPGTRLLVL.

This clonotype was observed at least ten times. The chain carries TRBV30 and TRBJ2-3; TRBD2 aligns across 7 bases. CDR1 and CDR2 (germline): GTSNPN, SVGIG (reference sequence). Trimming removed 0 bases from V and 6 bases from J; junction bases left unmatched: 6. The CDR3 extends over 14 amino acids. CDR3 nucleotide sequence: TGTGCCTGGAGTGTCTCGCGGGGGTGGGATACGCAGTATTTT. Amino acid sequence: CAWSVSRGWDTQYF. Based on the CDR3 plus reference TRBV30 and TRBJ2-3, the full variable domain is SQTIHQWPATLVQPVGSPLSLECTVEGTSNPNLYWYRQAAGRGLQLLFYSVGIGQISSEVPQNLSASRPQDRQFILSSKKLLLSDSGFYLCAWSVSRGWDTQYFGPGTRLTVL.

The chain recombines TRBV7-9 with TRBJ2-3; 13 positions match TRBD2. This CDR3 is 16 amino acids long. V lost 5 bases to trimming and J lost 2 bases; unmatched junction nucleotides: 4. Germline lookup yields CDR1 SEHNR and CDR2 FQNEAQ (reference sequence). The CDR3 region is CASSLGLAGHTDTQYF. CDR3 DNA sequence: TGTGCCAGCAGCCTGGGACTAGCGGGGCACACAGATACGCAGTATTTT.

A remark on this clonotype: A read error may account for a junction end that differs from germline. The V and J genes are TRBV2 and TRBJ1-6; the D gene is possibly TRBD1 (5 bases). The CDR3 has 14 residues. Germline V gives CDR1 SNHLY, CDR2 FYNNEI. The CDR3 loop is CASSRRGGNSPLHF. CDR3 coding DNA: TGTGCCAGCAGCAGGAGGGGAGGCAATTCGCCCCTGCACTTT. Based on the CDR3 plus reference TRBV2 and TRBJ1-6, the full variable domain is EPEVTQTPSHQVTQMGQEVILRCVPISNHLYFYWYRQILGQKVEFLVSFYNNEISEKSEIFDDQFSVERPDGSNFTLKIRSTKLEDSAMYFCASSRRGGNSPLHFGNGTRLTVT.

This clonotype was picked up many times. The chain recombines TRBV5-1 with TRBJ1-5, with 9 nucleotides matching TRBD1. This CDR3 comprises 15 residues. V dropped 4 bases and J dropped 4; count of bases not matched to a gene: 6. From germline, CDR1 is SGHRS and CDR2 YFSETQ. CDR3 in amino acids: CASSGTGGPNQPQHF. CDR3 bases: TGCGCCAGCAGCGGTACAGGGGGCCCTAATCAGCCCCAGCATTTT.

As to this clonotype: A read error may produce the germline difference seen at one junction end. The chain recombines TRBV3-1 with TRBJ1-4; D may be TRBD1 (6 bases). Germline lookup yields CDR1 LGHDT and CDR2 YNNKEL (reference sequence). The CDR3 totals 13 residues. This chain's CDR3 is CASSGGANEKLLF. The DNA for the CDR3 is TGTGCCAGCAGTGGGGGGGCTAATGAAAAACTGCTTTTT. The entire variable domain, with the rest obtained from reference TRBV3-1 and TRBJ1-4, is as follows: DTAVSQTPKYLVTQMGNDKSIKCEQNLGHDTMYWYKQDSKKFLKIMFSYNNKELIINETVPNRFSPKSPDKAHLNLHINSLELGDSAVYFCASSGGANEKLLFGSGTQLSVL.

This clonotype was seen once. The chain couples TRBV5-1 to TRBJ1-2, with a possible D match to TRBD1 (5 bases). Germline V lookup: CDR1 SGHRS, CDR2 YFSETQ. The CDR3 sequence is 15 residues long. Trimming removed 4 bases from V and 7 bases from J, with 20 bases in between. The DNA for the CDR3 is TGCGCCAGCAGCCCCGGACGGGGAGGGGTCTCTGGCTACACCTTC. Its protein is CASSPGRGGVSGYTF.

In its sample, this clonotype was seen once. This chain links TRBV2 with TRBJ1-6; no firm D call. Per germline, CDR1 SNHLY and CDR2 FYNNEI. The CDR3 runs 14 residues. V was trimmed by 7 bases and J by 10 bases, leaving 17 bases between them. As DNA, the CDR3 is TGTGCCAGCAATACCCTTACTGGAGAATCACCCCTCCACTTT. Protein: CASNTLTGESPLHF. The entire variable domain, with the rest obtained from reference TRBV2 and TRBJ1-6, is as follows: EPEVTQTPSHQVTQMGQEVILRCVPISNHLYFYWYRQILGQKVEFLVSFYNNEISEKSEIFDDQFSVERPDGSNFTLKIRSTKLEDSAMYFCASNTLTGESPLHFGNGTRLTVT.

The gene calls are TRBV5-1 and TRBJ2-7; TRBD2 matches 9 bases. Germline trimming cut 2 bases from V and 0 bases from J; bases unmatched to any gene: 9. The germline V gene encodes CDR1 SGHRS and CDR2 YFSETQ. This CDR3 comprises 17 residues. DNA for the CDR3: TGCGCCAGCAGCTTAGGACTAGCGAGGGGGAGCTCCTACGAGCAGTACTTC. Its translation: CASSLGLARGSSYEQYF.

This clonotype was counted at least ten times. The genes are TRBV6-5 and TRBJ2-7, with 7 nucleotides matching TRBD1. The CDR3 totals 12 residues. With V trimmed by 6 bases and J by 7 bases, 6 bases remained unmatched. Germline V gives CDR1 MNHEY, CDR2 SVGAGI. DNA of the CDR3: TGTGCCAGCAGGAGGGGGCCCGGAGAGCAGTACTTC. Its protein product is CASRRGPGEQYF.

Regarding this clonotype: It is likely a read error, because the conserved phenylalanine at the end of the CDR3 is missing. It is unclear where the CDR3 begins or ends on the DNA, so no DNA is shown, and the CDR3 is as TCRdb lists it. The rearrangement links TRBV7-2 to TRBJ1-5; TRBD1, as called in the table, went unchecked against the DNA. The CDR3 is 13 amino acids long, termini counted. Looked up from germline, CDR1 is SGHTA and CDR2 is FQGNSA. The CDR3 spells CASSIAGDGQTHC.

Details on this clonotype: No conserved phenylalanine or tryptophan is present at the end of the CDR3, so a read error is the likely explanation. The DNA is left out, because the CDR3 cannot be placed on it with certainty; the CDR3 is given as TCRdb lists it. The chain combines TRBV7-2 with TRBJ2-3; the table gives TRBD1 as D, unverified against the DNA. Germline V gene sequence: CDR1 SGHTA, CDR2 FQGNSA. Including both end residues, the CDR3 is 13 amino acids long. CDR3 in amino acids: CASSTAGLEQPQH.

This clonotype has only a few counts. The CDR3 protein is CASSLDGTGGYEQYF. In DNA, the CDR3 is TGTGCCAGCAGCTTAGACGGGACAGGGGGGTACGAGCAGTACTTC. This sequence joins TRBV11-2 and TRBJ2-7, with 11 positions matching TRBD1. The germline CDR1 and CDR2 sequences are SGHAT and FQNNGV. The CDR3 sequence is 15 residues long. The J segment lost 4 bases and the V segment lost 0 bases, leaving 2 bases of the junction unmatched.

As concerns this clonotype: This may be a read error, as it is one base from a much larger clone. V gene TRBV5-1 combines with J gene TRBJ1-2, with D uncertain. Germline V gene data show CDR1 as SGHRS and CDR2 as YFSETQ. With 6 bases removed from V and 3 bases from J, the gap between germline ends came to 15 bases. The CDR3 runs to 14 residues. CDR3 protein: CASTFEGADYGYTF. In DNA form, the CDR3 reads TGCGCCAGCACTTTCGAGGGAGCTGACTATGGCTACACCTTC.

A word on this clonotype: The junction differs from germline at one of its ends, possibly a read error. This chain links TRBV6-1 with TRBJ1-2, with a possible D match to TRBD1 (5 bases). Germline lookup yields CDR1 MNHNS and CDR2 SASEGT. This CDR3 is 15 amino acids long. The CDR3 sequence: CASNLAGGPNYGHTF. CDR3 in DNA: TGTGCCAGCAACTTAGCCGGGGGACCGAACTATGGCCACACCTTC.

As regards this clonotype: This likely comes from a read error, as the CDR3 has no conserved phenylalanine or tryptophan at its end. It is unclear where the CDR3 begins or ends on the DNA, so no DNA is shown, and the CDR3 is as TCRdb lists it. The chain links TRBV7-3 to TRBJ1-1; the table's D call, TRBD1, was not checked against the DNA. Germline loops: CDR1 SGHTA, CDR2 FQGTGA. The CDR3 has 13 residues if both end residues are counted. The CDR3 loop reads CASSLPGDETGLT.

The CDR3 protein is CASSHGTEVYGYTF. CDR3 bases: TGCGCCAGCAGCCACGGGACAGAAGTCTATGGCTACACCTTC. The J gene is TRBJ1-2, the V gene TRBV4-3, with TRBD1 matching over 7 bases. V shed 3 bases and J 4 bases; nucleotides not matched to a gene: 5. Germline V gene lookup returns CDR1 LGHNA and CDR2 YSLEER. The CDR3 covers 14 residues.

V and J are TRBV9 and TRBJ1-2; D call uncertain. Germline assignment: CDR1 SGDLS and CDR2 YYNGEE. V lost 2 bases and J lost 10, with 21 bases in between. The CDR3 is made up of 15 amino acids. As DNA, the CDR3 is TGTGCCAGCAGCGTGCGAGGAGGGTCGAACTTCTTCTACACCTTC. Amino acids: CASSVRGGSNFFYTF.